Following are 21 T cell receptor beta chains from one sample sequenced in a study of shared clonotypes between healthy human individuals. Only in-frame clones appear in the TCRdb table, and some are missing; sequencing was by immunoSEQ multiplex PCR. The repertoire holds approximately 440,000 clones, with roughly 80% as singletons. The sequencing sample was made of PBMCs. The receptors shown here come from a middle-aged woman in good health. Some clones in this sample may be carry-over from other donors' samples.

This chain connects TRBV19 to TRBJ2-2; TRBD1 might be the D (6 bases). The CDR3 loop spans 15 amino acids. CDR1 LNHDA and CDR2 SQIVND come from the germline V gene (reference sequence). V was clipped by 2 bases and J by 2 bases, with 9 bases between them. CDR3 protein: CASSIRTVNTGELFF. CDR3 DNA: TGTGCCAGTAGTATAAGGACAGTTAACACCGGGGAGCTGTTTTTT. Full variable domain (outside the CDR3, taken from reference TRBV19 and TRBJ2-2): DGGITQSPKYLFRKEGQNVTLSCEQNLNHDAMYWYRQDPGQGLRLIYYSQIVNDFQKGDIAEGYSVSREKKESFPLTVTSAQKNPTAFYLCASSIRTVNTGELFFGEGSRLTVL.

The V call is TRBV7-2, the J call TRBJ2-3, with D uncertain. Germline CDR1 is SGHTA and CDR2 is FQGNSA. The CDR3 length is 18 residues. V lost 0 bases and J lost 3, with 19 bases in between. The CDR3 DNA follows: TGTGCCAGCAGCTTAGCCGCCCAGAGTGTTGGTGGGACAGATACGCAGTATTTT. Translating it yields CASSLAAQSVGGTDTQYF.

This clone was seen only a few times. V gene TRBV14 combines with J gene TRBJ2-5; D is ambiguous. Trimming pared 10 bases from V and 1 base from J, leaving 13 bases between. The CDR3 contains 13 residues. Germline V gene data show CDR1 as SGHDN and CDR2 as FVKESK. CDR3 sequence reads: CATQKNPQETQYF. CDR3 nucleotides: TGTGCCACACAAAAAAACCCCCAAGAGACCCAGTACTTC.

CDR3 nucleotide sequence: TGTGCCAGCAGCTTAGGGACAGGCAGTCAGCCCCAGCATTTT. Protein sequence: CASSLGTGSQPQHF. This chain links TRBV13 with TRBJ1-5; the D gene is possibly TRBD1 (6 bases). V gave up 0 bases and J gave up 6 bases, with 9 bases separating them. CDR1 is PRHDT and CDR2 is FYEKMQ in the germline V gene (reference sequence). There are 14 residues in the CDR3. Complete variable domain (other parts from reference TRBV13 and TRBJ1-5): AAGVIQSPRHLIKEKRETATLKCYPIPRHDTVYWYQQGPGQDPQFLISFYEKMQSDKGSIPDRFSAQQFSDYHSELNMSSLELGDSALYFCASSLGTGSQPQHFGDGTRLSIL.

Details on this clone: This may be a read error, as it is one base from a much larger clone. The V call is TRBV27, the J call TRBJ2-7; 12 bases line up with TRBD2. Per the germline V gene, CDR1 is MNHEY and CDR2 is SMNVEV (reference sequence). After removal of 5 bases from V and 2 bases from J, the junction contained 4 bases not matched to a gene. The CDR3 has 15 amino acids. The CDR3 spells CASSDLAGGPYEQYF. CDR3 coding DNA: TGTGCCAGCAGTGACCTAGCGGGAGGGCCCTACGAGCAGTACTTC.

The J gene is TRBJ1-5, the V gene TRBV18; 7 nucleotides align to TRBD1. In germline, CDR1 is KGHSH, CDR2 LQKENI. The CDR3 length is 16 residues. With 3 bases clipped from V and 2 bases from J, the junction kept 7 bases outside the gene matches. In DNA form, the CDR3 reads TGTGCCAGCTCACCCACCAGGGGGGGTGGCAATCAGCCCCAGCATTTT. Amino acid sequence: CASSPTRGGGNQPQHF.

The chain has TRBV10-1 and TRBJ2-3; tentative D call: TRBD2 (6 bases). Germline-derived CDR1 and CDR2 are WNHNN and SYGVQD (reference sequence). This CDR3 region has 14 residues. V dropped 6 bases and J dropped 3 bases, with 13 bases sitting between them. CDR3 amino acids: CASSPGLQTDTQYF. In DNA, the CDR3 is TGCGCCAGCAGCCCGGGACTGCAAACAGATACGCAGTATTTT.

The sample holds one count of this clone. CDR3 protein: CSVDIQGANEQFF. The CDR3 nucleotides are TGCAGCGTTGATATACAGGGGGCAAATGAGCAGTTCTTC. J is TRBJ2-1 and V is TRBV29-1; TRBD1 agrees at 9 bases. Germline assignment: CDR1 SQVTM and CDR2 ANQGSEA. The CDR3 covers 13 residues. J gave up 7 bases and V 3 bases, and 4 bases lay outside the gene matches.

This clone came up many times. The V call is TRBV21-1, the J call TRBJ2-7. TRBV21-1 has pseudogene status. This CDR3 comprises 13 residues. CDR3 loop: CASTRPPRYEQYF. The CDR3 nucleotides read TGTGCCAGCACTCGCCCCCCAAGGTACGAGCAGTACTTC.

The V and J genes are TRBV15 and TRBJ1-1; TRBD1 matches 8 bases. The ends lost 5 bases at V and 0 bases at J; junction bases unmatched: 5. CDR1 LNHNV and CDR2 YYDKDF come from the germline V gene (reference sequence). The CDR3 contains 15 residues. CDR3 residues: CATSPRQGMNTEAFF. CDR3 bases: TGTGCCACCAGCCCACGACAGGGGATGAACACTGAAGCTTTCTTT.

The chain couples TRBV28 to TRBJ2-7; D is undetermined. The CDR3 sequence is 11 residues long. Germline lookup yields CDR1 MDHEN and CDR2 SYDVKM. V was shortened by 10 bases and J by 2 bases, with 9 bases between the two germline ends. The CDR3 protein is CATSLAYEQYF. CDR3 nucleotides: TGTGCCACTTCCCTTGCCTACGAGCAGTACTTC.

The V and J genes are TRBV4-3 and TRBJ1-4, with D possibly matching TRBD1 (6 bases). Germline V gene lookup returns CDR1 LGHNA and CDR2 YSLEER. V lost 0 bases to trimming and J lost 8 bases, with 13 bases between them. The CDR3 has 15 residues. In DNA, the CDR3 is TGCGCCAGCAGCCAAGAGGCAAATCAGGGGGAAAAACTGTTTTTT. This gives the protein CASSQEANQGEKLFF.

In its sample, this clone was seen a few times. The gene calls are TRBV20-1 and TRBJ2-7; D unclear. This CDR3 is built from 8 residues. Germline V lookup: CDR1 DFQATT, CDR2 SNEGSKA (reference sequence). Between the trimmed V and J ends, which lost 7 bases and 6 bases, there was a span of 4 bases. CDR3 region: CSVGEQYF. As DNA, the CDR3 is TGCAGTGTTGGCGAGCAGTACTTC.

This clone was observed a single time. Other DNA sequences in this specimen translate into the identical CDR3. The V gene is TRBV7-9, the J gene TRBJ2-2; TRBD2 matches at 9 bases. Losses at the gene ends were 6 bases for V and 4 bases for J; bases not matched to a gene: 9. The CDR3 has 16 residues. Germline V gene sequence: CDR1 SEHNR, CDR2 FQNEAQ (reference sequence). DNA of the CDR3: TGTGCCAGCAGTTTTCCGGGACTAGCTGGCACCGGGGAGCTGTTTTTT. It is translated as CASSFPGLAGTGELFF.

With regard to this clone: Just one base apart from a much larger clone, this may be a read error. CDR3 sequence reads: CSGLGQGYGYTF. The CDR3 DNA is TGCAGCGGACTCGGACAGGGCTATGGCTACACCTTC. The rearrangement links TRBV29-1 to TRBJ1-2, with 8 bases identical to TRBD1. CDR1 and CDR2 from the germline V gene are SQVTM and ANQGSEA. This CDR3 is 12 amino acids long. The J segment lost 4 bases and the V segment lost 7 bases, leaving 5 bases of the junction unmatched.

As regards this clone: A much larger clone sits a single nucleotide away, making a read error possible. The chain is built from TRBV5-1 and TRBJ2-1, with 9 bases fitting TRBD2. V shed 2 bases, J shed 3 bases, and the junction held 12 bases outside the gene matches. CDR3 size: 18 residues. CDR1 is SGHRS and CDR2 is YFSETQ in the germline V gene. The CDR3 nucleotides read TGCGCCAGCAGCTTCCGGACTAGCGTGAGTAGCGGCTACAATGAGCAGTTCTTC. Translation: CASSFRTSVSSGYNEQFF. The full variable domain, in which reference TRBV5-1 and TRBJ2-1 provide the parts outside the CDR3, is KAGVTQTPRYLIKTRGQQVTLSCSPISGHRSVSWYQQTPGQGLQFLFEYFSETQRNKGNFPGRFSGRQFSNSRSEMNVSTLELGDSALYLCASSFRTSVSSGYNEQFFGPGTRLTVL.

The CDR3 loop is CASSDNMGDRRNSPLHF. The CDR3 coding sequence is TGTGCCAGCAGCGATAATATGGGGGACAGAAGGAATTCACCCCTCCACTTT. The V call is TRBV7-9, the J call TRBJ1-6; 7 bases are a match to TRBD1. Unmatched junction bases numbered 14, after V lost 5 bases and J lost 7 bases. The CDR3 sequence is 17 residues long. Germline V lookup: CDR1 SEHNR, CDR2 FQNEAQ (reference sequence).

Here the CDR3 reads CASSLDAGIAQPQHF. The CDR3 coding sequence is TGTGCCAGCAGCTTGGATGCCGGGATCGCTCAGCCCCAGCATTTT. V usage is TRBV5-4 and J usage is TRBJ1-5; D gene ambiguous. This CDR3 comprises 15 residues. Trimming took off 0 bases at V and 6 bases at J, with 13 bases between the two ends. CDR1 is SGHNT, CDR2 YYREEE, per germline (reference sequence).

J is TRBJ1-4 and V is TRBV5-1, with 8 bases aligning to TRBD1. CDR3 size: 14 residues. CDR1 is SGHRS, CDR2 YFSETQ, per germline. V lost 4 bases and J lost 8; bases outside the gene matches: 7. CDR3 residues: CASSNQGAGEKLFF. The CDR3 DNA sequence: TGCGCCAGCAGCAACCAGGGGGCGGGGGAAAAACTGTTTTTT. Full variable domain (remainder filled in from reference TRBV5-1 and TRBJ1-4): KAGVTQTPRYLIKTRGQQVTLSCSPISGHRSVSWYQQTPGQGLQFLFEYFSETQRNKGNFPGRFSGRQFSNSRSEMNVSTLELGDSALYLCASSNQGAGEKLFFGSGTQLSVL.

This clone came up many times. The rearrangement uses TRBV7-7 and TRBJ2-3; TRBD1 aligns across 8 bases. V gave up 5 bases and J gave up 3 bases; unmatched junction bases: 16. The CDR3 has 18 residues. Per the germline V gene, CDR1 is SSHAT and CDR2 is FNYEAQ (reference sequence). The DNA for the CDR3 is TGTGCCAGCAGCCCCCAAAGACAGGGGAGGTGGGAAACAGATACGCAGTATTTT. Translation gives CASSPQRQGRWETDTQYF.

The V gene is TRBV7-8, the J gene TRBJ2-1; D tentatively reads TRBD1 or TRBD2 (5 bases each). Germline assignment: CDR1 SGHVS and CDR2 FQNEAQ. The CDR3 loop spans 18 amino acids. V was trimmed by 2 bases and J by 0 bases, leaving 17 bases between them. This CDR3 is CASSLRWGGHTSYNEQFF. The CDR3 DNA reads as TGTGCCAGCAGCTTAAGGTGGGGCGGGCACACCTCCTACAATGAGCAGTTCTTC.